The rows below give T cell receptor beta chains drawn from one sample of a study of cytomegalovirus exposure and HLA in healthy donors. Repertoires were generated with immunoSEQ multiplex PCR, while TCRdb's copy carries only in-frame clones and drops some. The table shows fewer than 150,000 clones, with around 80% occurring only once. Material for sequencing was PBMCs. The receptors derive from a man aged 25-45 years in good health and CMV-seronegative. CDR3s include the opening cysteine and the closing phenylalanine or tryptophan. D genes are given only for firm matches. Rows may omit the clone size; those that give it use once, few, many or a size class.

>TRBV5-1|-|TRBD1|TRBJ2-7
TGCGCCAGCAGCGAAACTGGACAGGGGAACTCCTACGAGCAGTACTTC
CASSETGQGNSYEQYF
>TRBV9|-|-|TRBJ1-4
TGTGCCAGCAGCGTAGGAGGAGGGATAGGGGAAAAACTGTTTTTT
CASSVGGGIGEKLFF
>TRBV18|-|TRBD1|TRBJ2-1
TGTGCCAGCTCACAGGACAGGAATGAGCAGTTCTTC
CASSQDRNEQFF
>TRBV28|-|-|TRBJ1-2
TGTGCCAGCAGCTCTGGCCGGGATAAGAGCTACACCTTC
CASSSGRDKSYTF
>TRBV7-8|-|-|TRBJ1-2
TGTGCCAGCAGCTTAGTCCCCTTCGATCCGAAGGCGGGCTATGGCTACACCTTC
CASSLVPFDPKAGYGYTF
>TRBV2|-|TRBD1|TRBJ1-2
TGTGCCAGCAGGCCGGGACAGGGGCCTAACTATGGCTACACCTTC
CASRPGQGPNYGYTF
>TRBV6-1|-|TRBD1|TRBJ2-5
TGTGCCAGCAGCTGGGACAGGGGGCGTCAAGAGACCCAGTACTTC
CASSWDRGRQETQYF
>TRBV10-2|-|TRBD1|TRBJ2-1
TGCGCCAGCGGAGGACAGGGGGCTGAGCAGTTCTTC
CASGGQGAEQFF
>TRBV2|-|-|TRBJ1-4
TGTGCCAGCAGTGAAACGACAGCTAGTGAAAAACTGTTTTTT
CASSETTASEKLFF
>TRBV28|-|-|TRBJ2-5
TGTGCCAGCAGCATAGGGGTAGAGACCCAGTACTTC
CASSIGVETQYF
>TRBV5-1|-|-|TRBJ2-3
TGCGCCAGCAGCCCTGACTGGCAATCCACAGATACGCAGTATTTT
CASSPDWQSTDTQYF
>TRBV28|-|TRBD2|TRBJ2-2
TGTGCCAGCATAGTGGCCGCAGGTCTAGCGGGAAGGACCGGGGAGCTGTTTTTT
CASIVAAGLAGRTGELFF
>TRBV6-5|-|-|TRBJ2-1
TGTGCCAGCTCCAGAAACTCCTACAATGAGCAGTTCTTC
CASSRNSYNEQFF
>TRBV4-2|-|TRBD1|TRBJ1-4
TGTGCCAGCAGCCACACCAGACAGGGGGCAATTGAAAAACTGTTTTTT
CASSHTRQGAIEKLFF
>TRBV2|few|-|TRBJ1-4
TGTGCCAGCACGGGGACGGGAGATGAAAAACTGTTTTTT
CASTGTGDEKLFF
>TRBV28|-|TRBD1|TRBJ2-5
TGTGCCAGCAGTTCGGGACAGGGAACGGAGACCCAGTACTTC
CASSSGQGTETQYF
>TRBV27|-|TRBD1|TRBJ1-1
TGTGCCAGCAGTTGGGACAGCTACACTGAAGCTTTCTTT
CASSWDSYTEAFF
>TRBV30|-|TRBD1|TRBJ1-1
TGTGCCTGGAGTGCAGACAGGGGTTGGACTGAAGCTTTCTTT
CAWSADRGWTEAFF
>TRBV29-1|-|-|TRBJ2-3
TGCAGCGTTGTCGCAGATACGCAGTATTTT
CSVVADTQYF
>TRBV30|-|TRBD1|TRBJ2-3
TGTGCCTGGAGTCGAGAGCCCGGGACAGGTGACACAGATACGCAGTATTTT
CAWSREPGTGDTDTQYF
>TRBV5-1|-|TRBD1|TRBJ2-7
TGCGCCAGCAGCTTTAATTCCGGGACAGGGGTCTACGAGCAGTACTTC
CASSFNSGTGVYEQYF
>TRBV9|once|TRBD1|TRBJ2-2
TGTGCCAGCAGCGTAGGACAGGGGTTCGGGGAGCTGTTTTTT
CASSVGQGFGELFF
>TRBV10-3|-|-|TRBJ1-1
TGTGCCATCAGTACCCTGGGCGAGAACACTGAAGCTTTCTTT
CAISTLGENTEAFF
>TRBV5-1|-|TRBD1|TRBJ1-5
TGCGCCAGCAGCCCGGGAGGGACAGTTAGCAATCAGCCCCAGCATTTT
CASSPGGTVSNQPQHF
>TRBV19|-|TRBD1|TRBJ1-5
TGTGCCAGCCGGGACAGCCAAGGAGGGAGTCAGCCCCAGCATTTT
CASRDSQGGSQPQHF
>TRBV7-9|-|TRBD1|TRBJ2-2
TGTTCCAGCAGCTTTAGGGACAGGGCGATTGGTGTCACCGGGGAGCTGTTTTTT
CSSSFRDRAIGVTGELFF
>TRBV28|-|-|TRBJ1-1
TGTGCCAGCCAAAGAGGTTACACTGAAGCTTTCTTT
CASQRGYTEAFF
>TRBV30|once|TRBD2|TRBJ2-1
TGTGCCTGGAGTGTAGGCGGGAGTTCTTACAATGAGCAGTTCTTC
CAWSVGGSSYNEQFF
>TRBV19|few|TRBD1|TRBJ1-4
TGTGCCAGTAGGAGGACAGGGGGCGCGGAAAAACTGTTTTTT
CASRRTGGAEKLFF
>TRBV12-5|once|TRBD2|TRBJ2-5
TGTGCTAGTGCCGACTGGGCTAGCGGCAAAGAGACCCAGTACTTC
CASADWASGKETQYF
>TRBV7-6|-|TRBD1|TRBJ2-1
TGTGCCAGCAGCCCGAGGATGAGGGGGCCGAGCTCCTACAATGAGCAGTTCTTC
CASSPRMRGPSSYNEQFF
>TRBV7-9|-|TRBD2|TRBJ2-1
TGTGCCAGCAGCTTAGCCCTAGCGGGAGGCTACAATGAGCAGTTCTTC
CASSLALAGGYNEQFF
>TRBV6-5|-|-|TRBJ1-2
TGTGCCAGCAGTTCCACCTCGTTGGCGGATAACTATGGCTACACCTTC
CASSSTSLADNYGYTF
>TRBV6-1|-|TRBD2|TRBJ2-7
TGTGCCAGCAGTGTACTAGCGGGAGGGCCCTACGAGCAGTACTTC
CASSVLAGGPYEQYF
>TRBV5-4|-|-|TRBJ1-6
TGTGCCAGCAGCTTAGAGAGCTCCTATAATTCACCCCTCCACTTT
CASSLESSYNSPLHF
>TRBV6-1|few|TRBD1|TRBJ1-1
TGTGCCAGCAGTGAGCTCGGGCAGGGGGCTTTAAGGGACACTGAAGCTTTCTTT
CASSELGQGALRDTEAFF
>TRBV29-1|-|TRBD2|TRBJ2-5
TGCAGCGTTCAGCGGGGAGCGGGGCTACAAGAGACCCAGTACTTC
CSVQRGAGLQETQYF
>TRBV4-1|-|TRBD2|TRBJ2-7
TGCGCCAGCAGCCAAAGGGAGGGACTAGCTACTTACGAGCAGTACTTC
CASSQREGLATYEQYF
>TRBV5-4|-|-|TRBJ1-6
TGTGCCAGCAGCTTACAGGGTTATAATTCACCCCTCCACTTT
CASSLQGYNSPLHF
>TRBV4-2|-|-|TRBJ2-3
TGTGCCAGCAGCCAAGAGTTAGGAGGGCCTAACCCAGATACGCAGTATTTT
CASSQELGGPNPDTQYF
>TRBV1|-|-|TRBJ2-4
TGCACCAGCAGCCAAGATCGTAGGGGGGGCCTTGGCAAAAACATTCAGTACTTC
CTSSQDRRGGLGKNIQYF
>TRBV5-1|once|-|TRBJ1-2
TGCGCCAGCAGGCCCGGGGGGCAGCGGGAGTATGGCTACACCTTC
CASRPGGQREYGYTF
>TRBV19|-|TRBD2|TRBJ2-6
TGTGCCAGTACTAAAGGGAGGGGAACGCCTATCGGGGCCAACGTCCTGACTTTC
CASTKGRGTPIGANVLTF
>TRBV7-9|-|-|TRBJ2-7
TGTGCCAGCAGTCTCGAGTACAGGGGGGGCGAGCAGTACTTC
CASSLEYRGGEQYF
>TRBV18|-|-|TRBJ1-1
TGTGCCAGCTCAAGGACGTTGGGGCGTGAAGCTTTCTTT
CASSRTLGREAFF
>TRBV7-6|many|-|TRBJ1-1
TGTGCCAGCAGCTTATACGTGGGAGCGAAAACTGAAGCTTTCTTT
CASSLYVGAKTEAFF
>TRBV28|-|-|TRBJ2-2
TGTGCCAGCAGTTTCGGCGGGATGGTCACCGGGGAGCTGTTTTTT
CASSFGGMVTGELFF
>TRBV6-5|few|TRBD1|TRBJ1-5
TGTGCCAGCTCGGACAGGGAGGGGAATCAGCCCCAGCATTTT
CASSDREGNQPQHF
>TRBV6-1|-|-|TRBJ2-7
TGTGCCAGCAGTAAGGACATCTACGAGCAGTACTTC
CASSKDIYEQYF
>TRBV4-1|-|-|TRBJ2-7
TGCGCCAGCAGCCAAGATCTGGAGGTTTACGAGCAGTACTTC
CASSQDLEVYEQYF
>TRBV2|few|-|TRBJ2-5
TGTGCCAGCAGAAGACTAGGGGAAGCGACCCAGTACTTC
CASRRLGEATQYF